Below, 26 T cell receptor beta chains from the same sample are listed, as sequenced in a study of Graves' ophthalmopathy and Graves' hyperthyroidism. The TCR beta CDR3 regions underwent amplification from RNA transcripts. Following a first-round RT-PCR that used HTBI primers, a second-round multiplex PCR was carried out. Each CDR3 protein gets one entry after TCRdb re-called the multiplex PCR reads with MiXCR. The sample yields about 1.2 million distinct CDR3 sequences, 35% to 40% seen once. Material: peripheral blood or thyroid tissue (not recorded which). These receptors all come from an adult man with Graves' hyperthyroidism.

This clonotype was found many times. For the CDR3, the DNA is TGTGCCAGCCAGAGGGGATTTGGTTTGGAGGACACCATATATTTT. Protein: CASQRGFGLEDTIYF. The chain links TRBV9 to TRBJ1-3, with a weak D call TRBD1 (5 bases). The CDR3 spans 15 residues. The germline V and J ends were trimmed by 7 bases and 8 bases, with 22 bases remaining between them. Germline V lookup: CDR1 SGDLS, CDR2 YYNGEE.

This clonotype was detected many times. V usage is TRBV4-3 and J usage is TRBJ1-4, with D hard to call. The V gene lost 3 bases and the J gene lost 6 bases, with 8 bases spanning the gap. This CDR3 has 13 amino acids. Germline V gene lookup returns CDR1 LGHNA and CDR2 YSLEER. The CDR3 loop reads CASSQVMDEKLFF. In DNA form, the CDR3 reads TGCGCCAGCAGCCAGGTGATGGATGAAAAACTGTTTTTT.

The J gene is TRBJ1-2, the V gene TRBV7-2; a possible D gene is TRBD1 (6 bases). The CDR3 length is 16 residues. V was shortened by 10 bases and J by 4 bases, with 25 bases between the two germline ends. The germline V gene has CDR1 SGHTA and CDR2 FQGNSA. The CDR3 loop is CATGLTSGEVSYGYTF. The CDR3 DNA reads TGTGCCACCGGCTTAACGTCAGGGGAAGTATCCTATGGCTACACCTTC.

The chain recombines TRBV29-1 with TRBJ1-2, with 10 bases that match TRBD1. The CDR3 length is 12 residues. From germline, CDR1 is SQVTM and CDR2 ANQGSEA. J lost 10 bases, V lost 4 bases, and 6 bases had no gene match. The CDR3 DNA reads TGCAGCGTTGGACAGGGGGCAGCCCACTACACCTTC. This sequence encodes CSVGQGAAHYTF.

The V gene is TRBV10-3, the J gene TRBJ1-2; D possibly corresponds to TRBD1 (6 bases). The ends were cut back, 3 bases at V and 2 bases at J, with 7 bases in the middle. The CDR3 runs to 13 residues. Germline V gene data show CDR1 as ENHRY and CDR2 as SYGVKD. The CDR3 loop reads CAISDQGNYGYTF. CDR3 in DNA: TGTGCCATCAGTGACCAGGGGAACTATGGCTACACCTTC.

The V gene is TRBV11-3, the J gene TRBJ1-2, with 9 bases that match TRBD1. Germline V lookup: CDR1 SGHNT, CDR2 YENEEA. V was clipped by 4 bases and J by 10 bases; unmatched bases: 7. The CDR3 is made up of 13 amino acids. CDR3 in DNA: TGTGCCAGCAGCTCCGGGGGACAGGGTTACTACACCTTC. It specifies CASSSGGQGYYTF.

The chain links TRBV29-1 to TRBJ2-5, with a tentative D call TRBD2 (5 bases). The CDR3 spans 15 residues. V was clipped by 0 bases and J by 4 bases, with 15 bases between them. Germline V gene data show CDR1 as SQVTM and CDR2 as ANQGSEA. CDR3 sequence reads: CSVEDRGSRGETQYF. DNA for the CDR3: TGCAGCGTTGAAGATCGGGGATCCCGGGGAGAGACCCAGTACTTC.

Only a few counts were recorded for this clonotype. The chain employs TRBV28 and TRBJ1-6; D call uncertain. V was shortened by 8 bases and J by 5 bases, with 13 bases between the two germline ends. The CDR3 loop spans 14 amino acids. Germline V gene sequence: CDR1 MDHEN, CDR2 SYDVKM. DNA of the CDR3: TGTGCCAGCGTTCCGGGGTTTCATAATTCACCCCTCCACTTT. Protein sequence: CASVPGFHNSPLHF.

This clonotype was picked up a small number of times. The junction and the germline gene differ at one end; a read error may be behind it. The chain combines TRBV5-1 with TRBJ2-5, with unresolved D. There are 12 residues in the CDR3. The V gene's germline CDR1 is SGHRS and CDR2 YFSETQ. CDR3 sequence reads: CASSGVQEAQYF. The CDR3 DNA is TGCGCCAGCAGCGGTGTCCAAGAGGCCCAGTACTTC.

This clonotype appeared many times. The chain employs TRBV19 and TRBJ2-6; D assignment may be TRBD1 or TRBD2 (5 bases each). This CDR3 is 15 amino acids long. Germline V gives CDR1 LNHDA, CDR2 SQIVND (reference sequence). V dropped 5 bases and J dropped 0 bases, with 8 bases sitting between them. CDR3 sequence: CASSRGASGANVLTF. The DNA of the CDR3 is TGTGCCAGTAGTCGAGGGGCCTCTGGGGCCAACGTCCTGACTTTC.

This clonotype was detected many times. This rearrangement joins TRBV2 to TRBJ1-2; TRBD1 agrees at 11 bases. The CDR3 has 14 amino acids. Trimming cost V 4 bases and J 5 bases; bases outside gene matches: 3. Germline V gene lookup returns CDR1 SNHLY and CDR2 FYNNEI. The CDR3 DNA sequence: TGTGCCAGCAGTGGGACAGGGGGCGGTTATGGCTACACCTTC. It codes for CASSGTGGGYGYTF.

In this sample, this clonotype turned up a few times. The CDR3 is CASSPISGGEQYF. In nucleotides, the CDR3 is TGTGCCAGCTCACCTATCTCTGGGGGCGAGCAGTACTTC. This rearrangement joins TRBV7-2 to TRBJ2-7; D could derive from TRBD1 or TRBD2 (5 bases each). The V end was cut by 8 bases, the J end by 6 bases, with 17 bases between. CDR1 and CDR2 from the germline V gene are SGHTA and FQGNSA. This CDR3 spans 13 amino acids.

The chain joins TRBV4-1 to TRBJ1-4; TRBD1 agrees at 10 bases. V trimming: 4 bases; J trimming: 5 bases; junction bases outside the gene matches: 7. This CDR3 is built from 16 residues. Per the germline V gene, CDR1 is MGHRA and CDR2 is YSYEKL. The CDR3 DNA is TGCGCCAGCAGCCCACGGGACAGGGGTTTGAATGAAAAACTGTTTTTT. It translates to CASSPRDRGLNEKLFF.

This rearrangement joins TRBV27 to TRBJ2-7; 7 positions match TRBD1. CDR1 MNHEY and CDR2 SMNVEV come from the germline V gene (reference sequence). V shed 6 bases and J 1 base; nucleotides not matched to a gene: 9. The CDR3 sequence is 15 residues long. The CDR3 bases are TGTGCCAGCAGACCCTTAGACAGGGTATCCTACGAGCAGTACTTC. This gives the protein CASRPLDRVSYEQYF.

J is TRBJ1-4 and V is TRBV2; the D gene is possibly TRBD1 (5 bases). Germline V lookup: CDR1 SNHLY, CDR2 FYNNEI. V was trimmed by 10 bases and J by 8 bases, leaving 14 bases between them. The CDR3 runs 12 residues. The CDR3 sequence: CATSGGREKLFF. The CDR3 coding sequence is TGTGCCACCTCGGGGGGTCGCGAAAAACTGTTTTTT.

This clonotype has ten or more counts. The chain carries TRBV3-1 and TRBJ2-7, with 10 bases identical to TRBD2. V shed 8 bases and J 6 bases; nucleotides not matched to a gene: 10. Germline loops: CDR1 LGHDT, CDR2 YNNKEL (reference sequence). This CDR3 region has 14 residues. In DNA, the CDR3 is TGTGCCAGCGGCTCCAGCGGGAGGGCCTCCGAGCAGTACTTC. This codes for CASGSSGRASEQYF.

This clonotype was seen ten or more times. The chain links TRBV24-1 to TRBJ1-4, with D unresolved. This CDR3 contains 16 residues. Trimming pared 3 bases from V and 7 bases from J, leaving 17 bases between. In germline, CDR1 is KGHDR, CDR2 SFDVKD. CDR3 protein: CATSDPAGLGSEKLFF. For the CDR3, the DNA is TGTGCCACCAGTGATCCGGCGGGCCTTGGTAGTGAAAAACTGTTTTTT.

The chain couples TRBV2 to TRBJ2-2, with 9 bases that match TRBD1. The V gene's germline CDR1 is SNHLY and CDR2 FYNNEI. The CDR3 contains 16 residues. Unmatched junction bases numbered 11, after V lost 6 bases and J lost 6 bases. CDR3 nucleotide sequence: TGTGCCAGCAGACCGGGACAGGGAAGGGGGGCCGGGGAGCTGTTTTTT. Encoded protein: CASRPGQGRGAGELFF.

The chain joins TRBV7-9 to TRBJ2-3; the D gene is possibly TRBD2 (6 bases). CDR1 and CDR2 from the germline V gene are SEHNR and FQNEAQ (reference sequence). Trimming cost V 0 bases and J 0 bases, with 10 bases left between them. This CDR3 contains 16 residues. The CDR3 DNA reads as TGTGCCAGCAGCTTAGCTGGGGGGACGAGCACAGATACGCAGTATTTT. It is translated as CASSLAGGTSTDTQYF. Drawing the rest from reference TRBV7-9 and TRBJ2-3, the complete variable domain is DTGVSQNPRHKITKRGQNVTFRCDPISEHNRLYWYRQTLGQGPEFLTYFQNEAQLEKSRLLSDRFSAERPKGSFSTLEIQRTEQGDSAMYLCASSLAGGTSTDTQYFGPGTRLTVL.

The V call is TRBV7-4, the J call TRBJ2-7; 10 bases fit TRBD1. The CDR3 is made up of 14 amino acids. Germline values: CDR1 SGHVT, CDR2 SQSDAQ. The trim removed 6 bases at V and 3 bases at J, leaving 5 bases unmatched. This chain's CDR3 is CASSRQGAFYEQYF. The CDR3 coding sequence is TGTGCCAGCAGTCGACAGGGGGCTTTCTACGAGCAGTACTTC.

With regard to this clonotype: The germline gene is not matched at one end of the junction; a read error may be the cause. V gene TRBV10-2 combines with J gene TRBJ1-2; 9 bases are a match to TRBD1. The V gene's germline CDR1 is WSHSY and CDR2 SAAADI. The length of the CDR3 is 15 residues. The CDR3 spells CASSYGLQGANGYTF. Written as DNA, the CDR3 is TGTGCCAGCAGTTACGGCCTACAGGGGGCGAATGGCTACACCTTC.

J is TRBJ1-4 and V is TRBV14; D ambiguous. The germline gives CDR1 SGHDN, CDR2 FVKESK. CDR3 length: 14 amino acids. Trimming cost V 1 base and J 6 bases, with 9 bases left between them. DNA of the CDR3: TGTGCCAGCAGCCAAGGGAAGGGTGATGAAAAACTGTTTTTT. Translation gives CASSQGKGDEKLFF.

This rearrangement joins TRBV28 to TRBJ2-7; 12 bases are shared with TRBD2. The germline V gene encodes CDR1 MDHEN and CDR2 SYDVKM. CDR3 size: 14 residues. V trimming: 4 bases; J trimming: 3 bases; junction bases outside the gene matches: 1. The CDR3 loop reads CASSSTSGGYEQYF. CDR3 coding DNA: TGTGCCAGCAGTTCGACTAGCGGGGGCTACGAGCAGTACTTC.

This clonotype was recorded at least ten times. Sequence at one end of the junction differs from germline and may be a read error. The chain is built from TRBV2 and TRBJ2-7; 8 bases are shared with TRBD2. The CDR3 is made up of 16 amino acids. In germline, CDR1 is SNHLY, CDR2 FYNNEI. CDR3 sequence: CASSAHPTAGVYEQYF. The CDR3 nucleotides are TGCGCCAGCAGCGCCCACCCAACAGCGGGAGTTTACGAGCAGTACTTC.

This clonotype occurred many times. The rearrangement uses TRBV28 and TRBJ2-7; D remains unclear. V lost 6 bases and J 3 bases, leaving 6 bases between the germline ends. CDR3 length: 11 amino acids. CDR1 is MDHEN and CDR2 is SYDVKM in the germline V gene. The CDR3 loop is CASSYFYEQYF. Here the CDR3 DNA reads TGTGCCAGCAGCTACTTCTACGAGCAGTACTTC.

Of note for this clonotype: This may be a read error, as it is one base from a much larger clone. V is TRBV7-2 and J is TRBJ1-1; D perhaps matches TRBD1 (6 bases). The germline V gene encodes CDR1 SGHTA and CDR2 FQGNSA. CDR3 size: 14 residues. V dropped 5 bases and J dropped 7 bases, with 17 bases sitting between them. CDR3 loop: CASSGTSQGIEAFF. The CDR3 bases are TGTGCCAGCAGCGGAACCTCACAGGGAATTGAAGCTTTCTTT.